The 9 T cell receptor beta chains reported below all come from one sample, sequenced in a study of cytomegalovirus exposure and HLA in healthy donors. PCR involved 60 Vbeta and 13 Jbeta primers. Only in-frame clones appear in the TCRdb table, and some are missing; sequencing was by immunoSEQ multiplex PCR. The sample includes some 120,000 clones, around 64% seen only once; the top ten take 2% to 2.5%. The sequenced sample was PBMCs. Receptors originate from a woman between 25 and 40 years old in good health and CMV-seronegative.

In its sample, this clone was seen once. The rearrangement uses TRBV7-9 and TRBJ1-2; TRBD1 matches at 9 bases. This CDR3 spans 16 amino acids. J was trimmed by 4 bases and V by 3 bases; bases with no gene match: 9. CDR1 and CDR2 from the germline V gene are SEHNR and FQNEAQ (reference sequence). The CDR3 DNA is TGTGCCAGCAGCTTCACGGACAGGGGAGCCGTCTATGGCTACACCTTC. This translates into CASSFTDRGAVYGYTF.

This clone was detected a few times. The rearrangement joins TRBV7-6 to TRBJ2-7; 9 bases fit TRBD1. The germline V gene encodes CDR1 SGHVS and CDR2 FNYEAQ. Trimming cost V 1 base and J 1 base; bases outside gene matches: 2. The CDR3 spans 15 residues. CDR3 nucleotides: TGTGCCAGCAGCTTAGAGACAGGGGGGTCCTACGAGCAGTACTTC. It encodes CASSLETGGSYEQYF.

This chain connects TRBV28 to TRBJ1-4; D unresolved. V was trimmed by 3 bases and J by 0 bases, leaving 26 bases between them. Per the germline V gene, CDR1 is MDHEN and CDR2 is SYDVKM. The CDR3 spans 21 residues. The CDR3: CASSFSPILLNQVSTNEKLFF. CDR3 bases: TGTGCCAGCAGTTTTTCACCCATACTTTTAAACCAGGTTTCAACTAATGAAAAACTGTTTTTT.

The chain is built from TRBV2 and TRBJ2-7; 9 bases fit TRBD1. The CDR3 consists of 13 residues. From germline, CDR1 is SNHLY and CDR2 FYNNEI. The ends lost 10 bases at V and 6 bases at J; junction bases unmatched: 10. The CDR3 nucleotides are TGTGCCACTGCCGGGACAGGGATCTTCGAGCAGTACTTC. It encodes CATAGTGIFEQYF.

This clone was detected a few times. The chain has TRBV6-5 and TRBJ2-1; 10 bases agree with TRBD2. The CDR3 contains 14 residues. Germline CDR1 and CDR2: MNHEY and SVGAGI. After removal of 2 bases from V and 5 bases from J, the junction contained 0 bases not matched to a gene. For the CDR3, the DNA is TGTGCCAGCAGTTACGGGACTAGCGACAATGAGCAGTTCTTC. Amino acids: CASSYGTSDNEQFF.

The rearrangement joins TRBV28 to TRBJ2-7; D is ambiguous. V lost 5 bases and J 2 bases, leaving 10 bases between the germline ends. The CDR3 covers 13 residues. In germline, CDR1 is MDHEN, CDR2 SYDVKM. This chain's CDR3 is CASSLTATYEQYF. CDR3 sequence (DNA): TGTGCCAGCAGTCTTACAGCTACCTACGAGCAGTACTTC. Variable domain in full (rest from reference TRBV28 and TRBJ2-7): DVKVTQSSRYLVKRTGEKVFLECVQDMDHENMFWYRQDPGLGLRLIYFSYDVKMKEKGDIPEGYSVSREKKERFSLILESASTNQTSMYLCASSLTATYEQYFGPGTRLTVT.

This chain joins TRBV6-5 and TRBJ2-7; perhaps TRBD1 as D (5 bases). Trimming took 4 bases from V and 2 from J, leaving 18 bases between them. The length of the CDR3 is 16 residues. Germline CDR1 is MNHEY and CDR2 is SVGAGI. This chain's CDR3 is CASSWAARASAYEQYF. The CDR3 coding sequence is TGTGCCAGCAGTTGGGCTGCCAGGGCGAGTGCCTACGAGCAGTACTTC.

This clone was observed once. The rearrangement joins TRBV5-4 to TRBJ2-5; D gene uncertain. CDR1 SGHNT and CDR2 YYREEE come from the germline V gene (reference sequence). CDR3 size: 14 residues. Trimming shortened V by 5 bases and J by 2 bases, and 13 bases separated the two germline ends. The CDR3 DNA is TGTGCCAGCAGACTGGGCTCGGCTCAAGAGACCCAGTACTTC. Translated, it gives CASRLGSAQETQYF. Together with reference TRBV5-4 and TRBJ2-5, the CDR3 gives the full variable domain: ETGVTQSPTHLIKTRGQQVTLRCSSQSGHNTVSWYQQALGQGPQFIFQYYREEENGRGNFPPRFSGLQFPNYSSELNVNALELDDSALYLCASRLGSAQETQYFGPGTRLLVL.

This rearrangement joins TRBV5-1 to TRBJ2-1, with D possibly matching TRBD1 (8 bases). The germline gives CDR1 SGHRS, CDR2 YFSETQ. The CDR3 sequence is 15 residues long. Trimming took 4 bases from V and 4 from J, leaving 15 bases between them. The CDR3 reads CASSRGGQVYNEQFF. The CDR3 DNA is TGCGCCAGCAGCAGGGGGGGACAGGTATACAATGAGCAGTTCTTC.